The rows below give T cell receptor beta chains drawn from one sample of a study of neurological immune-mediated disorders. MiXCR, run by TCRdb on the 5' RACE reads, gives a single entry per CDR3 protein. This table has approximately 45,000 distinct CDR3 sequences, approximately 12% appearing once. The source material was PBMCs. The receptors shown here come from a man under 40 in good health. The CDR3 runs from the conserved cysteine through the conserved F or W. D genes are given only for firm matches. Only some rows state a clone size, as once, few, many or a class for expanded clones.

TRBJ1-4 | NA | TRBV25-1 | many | CASKRRRTVAEKLFF | TGTGCCAGCAAACGGCGTCGGACAGTTGCGGAAAAACTGTTTTTT
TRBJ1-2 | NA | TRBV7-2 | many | CASSRPELGASYGYTF | TGTGCCAGCAGCCGCCCGGAACTCGGAGCTTCCTATGGCTACACCTTC
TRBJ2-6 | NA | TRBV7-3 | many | CASSPWGANVLTF | TGTGCCAGCAGCCCTTGGGGGGCCAACGTCCTGACTTTC
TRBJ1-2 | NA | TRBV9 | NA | CANTVLGRGYTF | TGTGCCAACACCGTACTCGGGAGAGGCTACACCTTC
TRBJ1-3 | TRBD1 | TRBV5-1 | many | CASSFQGAMPGNTIYF | TGCGCCAGCAGCTTCCAGGGGGCGATGCCTGGAAACACCATATATTTT
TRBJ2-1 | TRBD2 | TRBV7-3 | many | CASSLLAARGDEQFF | TGTGCCAGCAGCCTACTAGCGGCCCGGGGAGATGAGCAGTTCTTC
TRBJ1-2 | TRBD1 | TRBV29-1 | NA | CSVVGQGNPGYTF | TGCAGCGTTGTGGGACAGGGGAATCCTGGCTACACCTTC
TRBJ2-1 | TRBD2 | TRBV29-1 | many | CSVEDRTSVHNEQFF | TGCAGCGTTGAAGATCGAACTAGCGTTCACAATGAGCAGTTCTTC
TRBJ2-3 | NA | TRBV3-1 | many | CASSQDVTATQYF | TGTGCCAGCAGCCAAGACGTCACAGCTACGCAGTATTTT
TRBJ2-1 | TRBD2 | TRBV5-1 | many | CASSLIGLAGGYNEQFF | TGCGCCAGCAGCTTGATCGGACTAGCGGGAGGTTACAATGAGCAGTTCTTC
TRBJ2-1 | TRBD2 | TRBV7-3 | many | CASSLGTSGRGGISYNEQFF | TGTGCCAGCAGCCTAGGGACTAGCGGGAGGGGAGGGATCTCCTACAATGAGCAGTTCTTC
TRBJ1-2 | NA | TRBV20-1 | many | CSARDPHSYGYTF | TGCAGTGCTAGAGATCCCCACAGCTATGGCTACACCTTC
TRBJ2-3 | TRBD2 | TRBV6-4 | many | CASSDSIAGGDTQYF | TGTGCCAGCAGTGACTCGATAGCGGGAGGTGATACGCAGTATTTT
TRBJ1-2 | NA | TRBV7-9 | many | CASSHTSDHGYTF | TGTGCCAGCAGCCACACCTCGGACCATGGCTACACCTTC
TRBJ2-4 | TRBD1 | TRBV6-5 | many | CASRPTGVDKNIQYF | TGTGCCAGCAGACCAACAGGGGTGGACAAAAACATTCAGTACTTC